This T cell receptor beta chain stems from a study of prognosis after radiotherapy for stage I lung cancer (dated by TCRdb to about 2021). For the study in its entirety: Between early 2018 and January 2019, approximately 20 stage I NSCLC patients were enrolled in Nanjing, China. Distant metastases were developed by four of the 19 patients after SBRT, at a median of roughly 7 months, whereas no significant progression was observed in the other 15 patients. Every patient was regarded as medically inoperable, because of comorbidities in about 12 cases and refusal of surgery in roughly 7 cases. The study took one blood sample before SBRT and one after SBRT from each of 20 or so patients and sequenced all 38 samples. Peripheral blood TCR beta repertoires were profiled in stage I NSCLC patients before and after stereotactic body radiotherapy, and the repertoires were related to distant failure. No patient received concurrent therapy alongside SBRT. Tumor histology was squamous cell carcinoma in over 5 patients and adenocarcinoma in roughly 12. Ages in the cohort of about a dozen men and about six women ranged from roughly 50 to 95 years, with a median of 74. SBRT was delivered in 3 to 5 fractions with a biologically effective dose of at least 100 Gy, and image-guided IMRT or VMAT was used for delivery. Fourteen patients had newly diagnosed primary stage I lung tumors, and a few had oligometastatic NSCLC after surgical resection of the primary tumor.

All patients had node-negative disease on CT and PET/CT, and none had a history of other malignancies or had previously received chemotherapy or radiotherapy. Six milliliters of peripheral venous blood were drawn into EDTA tubes at each of two time points. PBMCs were isolated by Ficoll-Paque Plus density-gradient centrifugation. Samples were stored at -80°C immediately after collection until analysis. Two rounds of multiplex PCR were used to amplify the TCR beta CDR3 region from genomic DNA. In the first round of PCR, primers specific to each TRBV and TRBJ gene were used, and the primer sequences are filed in Chinese patent CN105087789A. Universal primers were used in the second PCR round. The Roche High Pure PCR Template Preparation Kit was used to extract genomic DNA from frozen PBMCs. The libraries underwent paired-end sequencing with 151 bp reads on an Illumina HiSeq 3000. On the authors' methods: CutAdapt was used to discard raw reads that did not contain the multiplex PCR primer sequences. High-quality paired reads were merged into contigs with PEAR. By alignment to reference sequences, MiXCR assigned TRB V, D and J gene segments to each contig. CDR3 sequences were clustered by base quality and sequence similarity to remove sequencing errors. Diversity was measured as Shannon entropy normalized by the natural log of productive TCR sequence number. One minus Shannon entropy divided by the natural log of the number of unique clonotypes was used as the definition of clonality. Progression-free survival cut-offs for repertoire metrics were chosen using the Youden index of ROC curves, with analyses run in R 3.5.3. In-frame beta chains were kept once TCRdb had trimmed the public reads at Q25 with fastp and called clones with MiXCR. When rows share a CDR3 protein, they turn into one entry using the most common DNA and genes. The V and J calls and clone size come from TCRdb's table, not from the authors' own analysis. For this sample there are approximately 17,000 distinct CDR3 sequences; about 40% appear just once. Under 50% of the sample is taken by the ten largest.

Findings and caveats that apply to the study as a whole: A decrease in unique TCR clone counts was observed after SBRT (median 10,088 before versus some 7,000 after; Wilcoxon paired P=0.011). Tumor specificity of expanded TCR clones was not determined. Post-SBRT Shannon entropy and its change from baseline were lower in patients who developed distant metastases; baseline Shannon entropy was not associated with metastases. TRBV and TRBJ usage frequencies reportedly differed by metastasis status, in two V genes at baseline and in several V and two J genes after SBRT. All reported P values were unadjusted for multiple comparisons. The study was limited by its small cohort and short follow-up, and the findings require independent validation.

Concerning this clonotype itself: The target of this receptor is not known. One base away there is no much larger clone; base qualities are not given.

CDR3 length: 14 amino acids, cysteine to phenylalanine. Only the CDR3 region is kept as DNA, spanning 42 bases read in frame from base 1. V and J are trimmed by 3 bases and 4 bases, and the gene matches miss 5 bases of the junction. The germline V gene (reference sequence) specifies DFQATT as CDR1 and SNEGSKA as CDR2. The source material was PBMCs, sampled before or after stereotactic body radiation therapy (not recorded which). The rearrangement joined TRBV20-1 to TRBJ2-3; 9 central bases correspond to TRBD2. This TCR was sampled from a donor aged 50 or older with non-small cell lung cancer. The nucleotides read TGCAGTGCTAGCGCGGGAGGGTCGGCAGATACGCAGTATTTT. It is translated as CSASAGGSADTQYF.